This T cell receptor beta chain was recorded in a study of vaccination and CD4 T cells after COVID-19. As for the study in general: Convalescents were six males and four females, two of them Hispanic.

An Oncomine TCR Beta short-read assay was used to sequence the DNA from cultured CD4+ T cells. TCRdb re-called the PCR reads with MiXCR, one entry per CDR3 protein. The data hold more than 9,500 distinct CDR3 sequences, with about 56% observed a single time. A remark on this clonotype: Its antigen is still unknown.

Treatment given: roughly nine-day PBMC culture with coronavirus spike peptide pools or control peptides (ViraFEST assay). The CDR3 loop spans 15 amino acids. The V end lost 7 bases, the J end lost 11 bases, and 24 bases lay between the germline ends. The specimen sequenced was CD4+ T cells from blood, cultured in vitro. The chain recombines TRBV12-3 or TRBV12-4 with TRBJ2-1, with D perhaps TRBD1 (7 bases). The TCR sequence derives from a human donor who had recovered from COVID-19. CDR3 protein: CASTPRGRGETQQFF. The CDR3 DNA reads TGTGCCAGCACCCCCCGGGGCAGGGGGGAGACCCAGCAGTTCTTC.